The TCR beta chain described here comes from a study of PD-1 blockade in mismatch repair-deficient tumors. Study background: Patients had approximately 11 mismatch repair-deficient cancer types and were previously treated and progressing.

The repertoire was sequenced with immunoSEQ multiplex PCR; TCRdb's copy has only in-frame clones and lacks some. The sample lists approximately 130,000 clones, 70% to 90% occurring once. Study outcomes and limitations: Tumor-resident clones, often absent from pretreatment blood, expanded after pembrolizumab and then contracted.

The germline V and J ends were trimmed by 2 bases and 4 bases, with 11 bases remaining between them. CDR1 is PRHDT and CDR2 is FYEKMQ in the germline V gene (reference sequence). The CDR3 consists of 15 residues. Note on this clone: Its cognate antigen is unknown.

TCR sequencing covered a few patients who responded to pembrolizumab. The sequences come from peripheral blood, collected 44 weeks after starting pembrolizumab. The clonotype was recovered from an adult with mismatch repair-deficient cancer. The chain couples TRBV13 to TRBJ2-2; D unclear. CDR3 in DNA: TGTGCCAGCAGCTTAAACAACGGCTTCACCGGGGAGCTGTTTTTT. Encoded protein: CASSLNNGFTGELFF. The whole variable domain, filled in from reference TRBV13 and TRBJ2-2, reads AAGVIQSPRHLIKEKRETATLKCYPIPRHDTVYWYQQGPGQDPQFLISFYEKMQSDKGSIPDRFSAQQFSDYHSELNMSSLELGDSALYFCASSLNNGFTGELFFGEGSRLTVL.